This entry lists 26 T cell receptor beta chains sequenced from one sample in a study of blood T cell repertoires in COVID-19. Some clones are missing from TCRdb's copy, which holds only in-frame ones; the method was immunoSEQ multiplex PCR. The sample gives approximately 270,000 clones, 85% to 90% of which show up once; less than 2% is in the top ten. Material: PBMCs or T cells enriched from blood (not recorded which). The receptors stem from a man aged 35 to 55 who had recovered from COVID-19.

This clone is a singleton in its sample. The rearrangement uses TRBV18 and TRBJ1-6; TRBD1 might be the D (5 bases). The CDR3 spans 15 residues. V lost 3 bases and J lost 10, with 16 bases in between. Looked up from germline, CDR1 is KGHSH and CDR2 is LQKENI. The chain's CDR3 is CASSPRAVEGSPLHF. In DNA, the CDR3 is TGTGCCAGCTCACCCAGGGCAGTAGAAGGATCACCCCTCCACTTT.

The CDR3 nucleotides are TGTGCCAGCAGTTATCCGGGACTAGCGGCTTACAATGAGCAGTTCTTC. It encodes CASSYPGLAAYNEQFF. The chain has TRBV6-6 and TRBJ2-1; TRBD2 matches at 11 bases. Germline V gene sequence: CDR1 MNHNY, CDR2 SVGAGI (reference sequence). Germline trimming cut 3 bases from V and 4 bases from J; bases unmatched to any gene: 5. This CDR3 has 16 residues.

Here the CDR3 DNA reads TGTGCCAGCAGTTACGTGGCGGGACAGGGACCCTACGAGCAGTACTTC. This sequence encodes CASSYVAGQGPYEQYF. V is TRBV6-2 or TRBV6-3 and J is TRBJ2-7, with 9 bases that match TRBD1. Germline CDR1 is MNHEY and CDR2 is SVGEGT. The length of the CDR3 is 16 residues. J was trimmed by 2 bases and V by 2 bases; bases with no gene match: 7.

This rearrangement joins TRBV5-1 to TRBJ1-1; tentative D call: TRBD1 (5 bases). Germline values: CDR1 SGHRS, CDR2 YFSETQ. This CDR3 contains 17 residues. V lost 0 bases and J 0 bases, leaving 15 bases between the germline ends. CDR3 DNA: TGCGCCAGCAGCTTGGCCATGGGAGGGACGGTGAACACTGAAGCTTTCTTT. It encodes CASSLAMGGTVNTEAFF.

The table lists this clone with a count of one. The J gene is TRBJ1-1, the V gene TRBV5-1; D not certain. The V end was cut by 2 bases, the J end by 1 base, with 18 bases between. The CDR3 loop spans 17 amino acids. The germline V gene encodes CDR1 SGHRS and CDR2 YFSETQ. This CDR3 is CASSLGLGGRANTEAFF. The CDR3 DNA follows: TGCGCCAGCAGCTTAGGTCTAGGTGGGAGGGCGAACACTGAAGCTTTCTTT.

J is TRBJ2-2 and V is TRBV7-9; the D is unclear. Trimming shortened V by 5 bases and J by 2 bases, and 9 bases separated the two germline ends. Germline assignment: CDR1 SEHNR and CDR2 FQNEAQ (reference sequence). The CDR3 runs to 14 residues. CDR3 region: CASSDMRNTGELFF. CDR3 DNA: TGTGCCAGCAGCGATATGCGCAACACCGGGGAGCTGTTTTTT.

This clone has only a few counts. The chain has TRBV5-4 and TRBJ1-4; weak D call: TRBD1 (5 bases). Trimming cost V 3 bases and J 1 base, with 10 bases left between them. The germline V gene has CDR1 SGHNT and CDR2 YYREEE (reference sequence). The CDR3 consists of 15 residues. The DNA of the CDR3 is TGTGCCAGCAGCTCGTCCAGGGTAACTAATGAAAAACTGTTTTTT. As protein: CASSSSRVTNEKLFF.

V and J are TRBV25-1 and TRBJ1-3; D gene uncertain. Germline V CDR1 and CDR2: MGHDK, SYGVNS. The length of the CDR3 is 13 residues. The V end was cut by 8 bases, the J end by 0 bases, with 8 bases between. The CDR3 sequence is CASSIFSGNTIYF. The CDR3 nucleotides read TGTGCCAGCTCTATATTCTCTGGAAACACCATATATTTT.

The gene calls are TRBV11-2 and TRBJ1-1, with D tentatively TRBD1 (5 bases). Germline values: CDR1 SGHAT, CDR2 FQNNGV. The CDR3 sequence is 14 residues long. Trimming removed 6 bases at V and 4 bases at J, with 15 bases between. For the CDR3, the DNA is TGTGCCAGCAGTTCCCTTCGGGGGGGCACTGAAGCTTTCTTT. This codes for CASSSLRGGTEAFF.

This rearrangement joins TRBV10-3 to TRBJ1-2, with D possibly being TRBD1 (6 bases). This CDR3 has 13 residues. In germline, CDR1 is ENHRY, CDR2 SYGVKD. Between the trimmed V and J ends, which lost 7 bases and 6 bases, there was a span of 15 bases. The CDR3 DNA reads TGTGCCATCACCTTTACAGGGTACGATGGCTACACCTTC. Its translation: CAITFTGYDGYTF.

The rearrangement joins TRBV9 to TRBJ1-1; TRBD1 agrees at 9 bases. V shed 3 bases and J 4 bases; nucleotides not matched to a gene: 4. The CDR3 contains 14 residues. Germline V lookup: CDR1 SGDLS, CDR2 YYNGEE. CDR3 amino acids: CASSGQGGFTEAFF. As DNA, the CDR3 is TGTGCCAGCAGCGGACAGGGGGGATTCACTGAAGCTTTCTTT.

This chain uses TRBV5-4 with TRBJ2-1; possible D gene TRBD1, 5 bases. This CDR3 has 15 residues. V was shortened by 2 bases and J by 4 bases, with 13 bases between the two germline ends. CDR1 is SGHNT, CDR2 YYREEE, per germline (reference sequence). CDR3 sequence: CASSFGQGIYNEQFF. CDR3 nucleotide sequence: TGTGCCAGCAGCTTTGGTCAGGGTATTTACAATGAGCAGTTCTTC.

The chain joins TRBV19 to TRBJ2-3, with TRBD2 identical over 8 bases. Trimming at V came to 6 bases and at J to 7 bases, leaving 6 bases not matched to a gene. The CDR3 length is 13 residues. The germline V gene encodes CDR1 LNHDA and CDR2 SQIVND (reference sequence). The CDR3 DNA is TGTGCCAGTAGCGGGAGGGCCCACAATACGCAGTATTTT. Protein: CASSGRAHNTQYF.

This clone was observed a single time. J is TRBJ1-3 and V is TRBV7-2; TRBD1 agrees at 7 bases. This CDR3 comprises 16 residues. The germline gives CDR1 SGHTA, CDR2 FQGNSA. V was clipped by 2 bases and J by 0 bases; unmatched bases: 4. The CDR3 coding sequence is TGTGCCAGCAGCTTATACAGGGGCGACTCTGGAAACACCATATATTTT. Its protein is CASSLYRGDSGNTIYF.

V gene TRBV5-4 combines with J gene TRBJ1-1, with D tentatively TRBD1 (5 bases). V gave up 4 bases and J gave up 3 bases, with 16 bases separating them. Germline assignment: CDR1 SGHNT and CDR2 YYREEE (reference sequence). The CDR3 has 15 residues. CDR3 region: CASSPRRGVHTEAFF. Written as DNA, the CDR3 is TGTGCCAGCAGCCCCCGTAGGGGCGTTCACACTGAAGCTTTCTTT.

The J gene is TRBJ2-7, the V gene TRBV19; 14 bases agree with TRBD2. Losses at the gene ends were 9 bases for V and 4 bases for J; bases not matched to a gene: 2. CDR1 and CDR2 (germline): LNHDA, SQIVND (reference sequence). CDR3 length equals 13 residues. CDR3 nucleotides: TGTGCCAGCGGGACTAGCGGGAGTTACGAGCAGTACTTC. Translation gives CASGTSGSYEQYF.

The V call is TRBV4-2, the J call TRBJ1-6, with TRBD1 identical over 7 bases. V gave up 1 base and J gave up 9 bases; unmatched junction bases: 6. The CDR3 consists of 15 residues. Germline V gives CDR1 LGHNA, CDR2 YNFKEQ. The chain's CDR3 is CASSQGTGVSSPLHF. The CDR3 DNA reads TGTGCCAGCAGCCAAGGTACAGGGGTGAGTTCACCCCTCCACTTT.

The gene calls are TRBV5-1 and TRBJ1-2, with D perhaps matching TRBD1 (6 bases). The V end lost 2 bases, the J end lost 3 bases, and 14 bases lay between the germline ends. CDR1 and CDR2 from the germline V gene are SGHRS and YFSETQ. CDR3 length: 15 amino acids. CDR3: CASSFDGQTYYGYTF. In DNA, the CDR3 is TGCGCCAGCAGCTTCGACGGACAGACCTACTATGGCTACACCTTC.

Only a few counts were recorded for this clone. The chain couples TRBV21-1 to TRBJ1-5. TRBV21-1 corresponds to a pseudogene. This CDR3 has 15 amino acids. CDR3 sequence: CASSKGSGTVQPQHF. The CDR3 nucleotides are TGTGCCAGCAGCAAGGGATCGGGAACAGTCCAGCCCCAGCATTTT.

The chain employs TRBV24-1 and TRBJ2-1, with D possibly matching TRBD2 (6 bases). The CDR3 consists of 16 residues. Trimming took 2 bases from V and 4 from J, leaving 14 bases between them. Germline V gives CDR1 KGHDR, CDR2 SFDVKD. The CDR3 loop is CATSDSSGGSYNEQFF. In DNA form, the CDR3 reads TGTGCCACCAGTGATTCCTCCGGGGGAAGTTACAATGAGCAGTTCTTC.

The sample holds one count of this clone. The CDR3 sequence: CASRPTGGHQPQHF. DNA for the CDR3: TGCGCCAGCAGACCTACAGGGGGACATCAGCCCCAGCATTTT. The chain is built from TRBV4-1 and TRBJ1-5; 8 nucleotides match TRBD1. Germline V gene sequence: CDR1 MGHRA, CDR2 YSYEKL. CDR3 length: 14 amino acids. V lost 6 bases and J lost 5; bases outside the gene matches: 6.

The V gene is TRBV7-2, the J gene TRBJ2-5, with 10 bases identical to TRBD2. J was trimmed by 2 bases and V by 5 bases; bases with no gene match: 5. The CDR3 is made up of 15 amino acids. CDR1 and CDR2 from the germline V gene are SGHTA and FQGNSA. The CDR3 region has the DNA TGTGCCAGCAGCCCCAGAGCGGGGGGGCAAGAGACCCAGTACTTC. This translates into CASSPRAGGQETQYF.

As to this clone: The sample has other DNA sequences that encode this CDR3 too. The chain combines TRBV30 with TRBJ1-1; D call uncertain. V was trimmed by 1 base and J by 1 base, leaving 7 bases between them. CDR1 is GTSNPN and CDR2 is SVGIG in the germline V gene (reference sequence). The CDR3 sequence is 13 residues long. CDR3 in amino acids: CAWSGTANTEAFF. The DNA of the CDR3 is TGTGCCTGGAGTGGAACAGCGAACACTGAAGCTTTCTTT. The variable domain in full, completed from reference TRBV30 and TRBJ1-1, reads SQTIHQWPATLVQPVGSPLSLECTVEGTSNPNLYWYRQAAGRGLQLLFYSVGIGQISSEVPQNLSASRPQDRQFILSSKKLLLSDSGFYLCAWSGTANTEAFFGQGTRLTVV.

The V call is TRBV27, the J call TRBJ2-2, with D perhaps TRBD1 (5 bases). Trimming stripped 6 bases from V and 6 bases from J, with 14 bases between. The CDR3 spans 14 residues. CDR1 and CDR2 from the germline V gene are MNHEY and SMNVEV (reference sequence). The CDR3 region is CASSPFQGAGELFF. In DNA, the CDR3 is TGTGCCAGCAGCCCATTTCAGGGTGCCGGGGAGCTGTTTTTT.

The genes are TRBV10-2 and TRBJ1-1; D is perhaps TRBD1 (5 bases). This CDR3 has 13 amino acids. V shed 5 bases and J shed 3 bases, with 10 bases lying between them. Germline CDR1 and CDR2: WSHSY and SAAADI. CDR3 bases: TGCGCCAGCAGTTCACAGGAAGACACTGAAGCTTTCTTT. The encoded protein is CASSSQEDTEAFF.

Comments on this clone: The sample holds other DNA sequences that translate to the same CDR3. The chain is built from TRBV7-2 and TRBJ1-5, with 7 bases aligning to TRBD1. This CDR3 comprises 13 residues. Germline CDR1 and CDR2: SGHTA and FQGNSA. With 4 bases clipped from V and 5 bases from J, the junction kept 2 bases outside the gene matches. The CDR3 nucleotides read TGTGCCAGCAGCTCTCAGGGGGATCAGCCCCAGCATTTT. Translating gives CASSSQGDQPQHF.